The sample holds one count of the clone carrying this TCR beta chain. This entry comes from a study of graft-versus-host responses after intestinal transplantation. TCRdb's table, derived via immunoSEQ multiplex PCR, lists solely in-frame clones and lacks some. The repertoire holds more than 13,000 clones, 70% seen once, with 23% in the top ten. The CDR3 contains 14 residues. Germline V gene lookup returns CDR1 KGHSH and CDR2 LQKENI. Deletions cut 3 bases from V and 0 bases from J, with 8 bases between. Lamina propria and intraepithelial lymphocytes were released by processing graft tissue. The chain combines TRBV18 with TRBJ1-1; D call uncertain. This sample comprised ileum tissue, obtained around 98 weeks after intestinal transplantation. This TCR was sampled from a human patient who received an intestinal transplant, so some T cells may come from the graft donor. CDR3 in DNA: TGTGCCAGCTCACCGGGCGGAATGAACACTGAAGCTTTCTTT. Its protein is CASSPGGMNTEAFF.